The 19 T cell receptor beta chains given below trace back to one sample, sequenced in a study of tumor-infiltrating lymphocytes in primary liver carcinoma. TCR beta cDNA was prepared out of about 530 ng total RNA by means of a constant-region primer. Slightly modified ARM-PCR served as the procedure for the TCR beta libraries. These libraries came from three rounds of nested multiplex PCR. In the first two PCR rounds, TRBV1-TRBV30 forward primers were paired with a C-beta reverse primer, and each round lasted around 10 cycles. TCRdb reprocessed the multiplex PCR reads via MiXCR and lists one record per CDR3 protein. The repertoire holds hundreds of thousands of distinct CDR3 sequences, with about 60% as singletons. Germline DNA was also extracted, and blood RNA was taken from unsorted whole blood. Source material: peripheral blood. These receptors were obtained from a man aged 35 to 55 with primary liver carcinoma and hepatitis B virus infection.

Of note for this clonotype: One end of the junction fails to match germline, which may point to a read error. The V gene is TRBV5-1, the J gene TRBJ2-2; D is ambiguous. The CDR3 totals 15 residues. Germline CDR1 SGHRS, CDR2 YFSETQ. The chain's CDR3 is CASSLGGVNTWELFF. In DNA form, the CDR3 reads TGCGCCAGCAGCTTGGGAGGAGTGAACACCTGGGAGCTGTTTTTT.

Details on this clonotype: Possible read error: a much larger clone is one base away. V is TRBV4-2 and J is TRBJ2-2; maybe TRBD2 (5 bases). In germline, CDR1 is LGHNA, CDR2 YNFKEQ. This CDR3 spans 14 amino acids. In nucleotides, the CDR3 is TGTGCCAGCAGCCAAGGACAAAACACCGGGGAGCTGTCTTTT. It translates to CASSQGQNTGELSF.

Comments on this clonotype: The CDR3 end shows no conserved phenylalanine or tryptophan, and so a read error is likely. The rearrangement joins TRBV11-2 to TRBJ2-6; D is unclear. From germline, CDR1 is SGHAT and CDR2 FQNNGV. This CDR3 has 15 amino acids. The germline V and J ends were trimmed by 10 bases and 0 bases, with 13 bases remaining between them. CDR3 DNA sequence: TGTGCCACCCAGTGGCCGCGCTCTGGGGCCAACGTCCTGACTCTT. This sequence encodes CATQWPRSGANVLTL.

Of note for this clonotype: Relative to the germline gene, one junction end is altered; a read error may explain this. The chain has TRBV11-2 and TRBJ2-3; possibly TRBD2 for D (6 bases). Germline assignment: CDR1 SGHAT and CDR2 FQNNGV. This CDR3 is built from 16 residues. The CDR3 loop is CTSSLTEGLFSDTQYF. The CDR3 nucleotides are TGTACCAGCAGCTTAACGGAGGGCCTGTTTTCAGATACGCAGTATTTT.

On this clonotype itself: A much larger clonotype is one base distant, so this may be a read error. The V call is TRBV7-8, the J call TRBJ2-1; TRBD2 might be the D (5 bases). Per germline, CDR1 SGHVS and CDR2 FQNEAQ. The CDR3 is 14 amino acids. V lost 6 bases to trimming and J lost 4 bases, with 13 bases between them. The CDR3 coding sequence is TGTGCCAGCAGAATGGGGAGCCAGTACAATGAGCAGTTCTTC. Translation gives CASRMGSQYNEQFF.

Of note for this clonotype: Germline is not matched at one junction end, which may reflect a read error. The J gene is TRBJ2-6, the V gene TRBV7-8, with 7 bases identical to TRBD1. CDR1 SGHVS and CDR2 FQNEAQ come from the germline V gene. The CDR3 is 17 amino acids. The CDR3 reads CAISLRDSPSGANVLTF. In nucleotides, the CDR3 is TGTGCCATCAGCCTCCGGGACAGCCCTTCTGGGGCCAACGTCCTGACTTTC.

Worth noting for this clonotype: Because the CDR3 is missing its conserved closing phenylalanine or tryptophan, this is likely a read error. J is TRBJ2-2 and V is TRBV5-5, with a possible D match to TRBD1 (6 bases). This CDR3 region has 14 residues. The germline gives CDR1 SGHKS, CDR2 YYEKEE (reference sequence). The CDR3 protein is CDSRLRTGTGELFL. The CDR3 DNA follows: TGTGACAGCAGATTGAGAACAGGGACCGGGGAGCTGTTTCTT.

Points on this clonotype: Sequence at one end of the junction differs from germline and may be a read error. The chain has TRBV4-1 and TRBJ1-3, with D possibly TRBD1 on 5 matching bases. The germline V gene encodes CDR1 MGHRA and CDR2 YSYEKL. This CDR3 is 18 amino acids long. CDR3 sequence reads: CVSSQVDMGLTPGNTIYF. CDR3 coding DNA: TGCGTCAGCAGCCAAGTCGACATGGGACTGACCCCTGGAAACACCATATATTTT.

The chain couples TRBV12-5 to TRBJ1-6; unclear D gene. The V gene lost 5 bases and the J gene lost 10 bases, with 15 bases spanning the gap. This CDR3 is built from 14 residues. Germline CDR1 LGHNT, CDR2 FRNRAP. CDR3 protein: CASGLSNLGSPLHF. The CDR3 DNA is TGTGCTAGTGGTCTTTCCAACCTCGGGTCACCCCTCCACTTT.

This clonotype turned up a few times. In DNA, the CDR3 is TGTGCCAGCTCACAACGAGAGGCGGCGGGAGAGACCCAGTACTTC. Protein: CASSQREAAGETQYF. The chain recombines TRBV18 with TRBJ2-5; possibly TRBD2 for D (5 bases). Trimming took off 4 bases at V and 4 bases at J, with 16 bases between the two ends. This CDR3 has 15 amino acids. Germline CDR1 is KGHSH and CDR2 is LQKENI.

This clonotype was counted many times. The chain has TRBV12-3 or TRBV12-4 and TRBJ2-7; the D call may be TRBD1 or TRBD2 (5 bases each). V dropped 5 bases and J dropped 1 base, with 15 bases sitting between them. This CDR3 has 15 amino acids. The DNA of the CDR3 is TGTGCCAGCAGTCGTCGGGACGGGAATTCCTACGAGCAGTACTTC. Translating gives CASSRRDGNSYEQYF.

There are many counts of this clonotype. V and J are TRBV28 and TRBJ2-3, with a possible D match to TRBD2 (5 bases). The CDR3 loop spans 11 amino acids. Trimming took 7 bases from V and 11 from J, leaving 13 bases between them. Germline V gene data show CDR1 as MDHEN and CDR2 as SYDVKM. The CDR3 region has the DNA TGTGCCAGCACCCTGGGGAGTCAGCAGTATTTT. The encoded protein is CASTLGSQQYF.

With regard to this clonotype: With a much larger clone just one base away, this may be a read error. V usage is TRBV12-3 or TRBV12-4 and J usage is TRBJ1-1; TRBD1 is a possible D gene (6 bases). The ends were cut back, 8 bases at V and 6 bases at J, with 19 bases in the middle. The CDR3 has 14 amino acids. CDR3 DNA: TGTGCCAGCGGACAGACAGGCGAAGGCGCTGAAGCTTTCTTT. Protein: CASGQTGEGAEAFF.

The chain is built from TRBV11-2 and TRBJ2-7; no definite D call. The germline gives CDR1 SGHAT, CDR2 FQNNGV. This CDR3 is 16 amino acids long. Between the trimmed V and J ends, which lost 9 bases and 3 bases, there was a span of 24 bases. Written as DNA, the CDR3 is TGTGCCAGTAGTCGTATGCATTTTAGGAGTAGCTACGAGCAGTACTTC. This codes for CASSRMHFRSSYEQYF.

A remark on this clonotype: No conserved phenylalanine or tryptophan ends this CDR3, so it is likely a read error. The V gene is TRBV4-3, the J gene TRBJ1-1, with a tentative D call TRBD1 (5 bases). Germline CDR1 reads LGHNA; CDR2 reads YSLEER. There are 16 residues in the CDR3. CDR3 sequence reads: CANSLNTGVGYTEAFL. The CDR3 DNA reads as TGCGCCAACAGCCTCAACACAGGAGTTGGTTACACTGAAGCTTTCCTT.

With regard to this clonotype: This may arise from a read error, as a much more abundant clone is one base away. The gene calls are TRBV6-7 and TRBJ1-1, with a tentative D call TRBD1 (6 bases). TRBV6-7 is an ORF, and what it does is uncertain. The CDR3 is 14 residues long. V was pared by 2 bases and J by 4 bases, with 11 bases between. In nucleotides, the CDR3 is TGTGCCAGCAGTTACGACAGGAAGGGCACTGAAGCTTTCTTT. Protein: CASSYDRKGTEAFF.

The table lists this clonotype with a count of one. A much larger clone lies a single base off, so this may be a read error. The chain recombines TRBV6-5 with TRBJ2-1; 9 positions match TRBD2. The CDR3 consists of 15 residues. Trimming at V came to 2 bases and at J to 7 bases, leaving 6 bases not matched to a gene. CDR1 is MNHEY and CDR2 is SVGAGI in the germline V gene. CDR3 in DNA: TGTGCCAGCAGTTACGGGTCTAGCGGGACGAATGAGCAGTTCTTC. Protein product: CASSYGSSGTNEQFF.

Only one count was recorded for this clonotype. This chain uses TRBV12-3 or TRBV12-4 with TRBJ1-5, with 10 nucleotides matching TRBD1. The CDR3 contains 15 residues. V lost 9 bases to trimming and J lost 8 bases; unmatched junction nucleotides: 13. CDR3 loop: CASRPGQGKNEPQHF. The CDR3, as DNA: TGTGCCAGTCGACCGGGACAGGGGAAAAATGAGCCCCAGCATTTT.

In the case of this clonotype: A much larger clonotype is one base distant, so this may be a read error. The chain recombines TRBV6-5 with TRBJ1-2; 7 bases agree with TRBD1. Unmatched junction bases numbered 10, after V lost 7 bases and J lost 5 bases. This CDR3 has 14 residues. Per germline, CDR1 MNHEY and CDR2 SVGAGI. Here the CDR3 reads CASISQGPRYGYTF. Here the CDR3 DNA reads TGTGCCAGCATCTCACAGGGGCCGAGATATGGCTACACCTTC.